The rows below give T cell receptor beta chains drawn from one sample of a study of blood T cell repertoires in COVID-19. Generated by immunoSEQ multiplex PCR, the TCRdb table keeps only in-frame clones and is missing some. Of 120,000 or so clones listed, about four fifths were seen once; the top ten hold about 15%. The material sequenced was peripheral blood. Receptors were obtained from a woman in her 50s with acute or convalescent COVID-19. Each CDR3 is given with its conserved first and last residue. A D gene is named only where the DNA matches it firmly. Expanded clones are given a class, and other clones once, few, many or no size at all.

D gene	V gene	clone size	J gene	CDR3 protein	CDR3 DNA
.	TRBV5-5	.	TRBJ2-7	CASSLDGQGGAEQYF	TGTGCCAGCAGCTTGGATGGGCAGGGGGGTGCCGAGCAGTACTTC
TRBD1	TRBV11-3	few	TRBJ2-2	CASKGQGARELFF	TGTGCCAGCAAGGGACAGGGAGCTCGGGAGCTGTTTTTT
.	TRBV19	few	TRBJ1-2	CASSMDVQGVHYGYTF	TGTGCCAGTAGTATGGACGTACAGGGAGTTCACTATGGCTACACCTTC
TRBD1	TRBV5-6	.	TRBJ2-7	CASSLAGQGKEQYF	TGTGCCAGCAGCTTGGCAGGACAGGGTAAGGAGCAGTACTTC
TRBD2	TRBV6-5	.	TRBJ2-1	CASKEVSGGDEQFF	TGTGCCAGCAAGGAGGTTAGCGGGGGCGATGAGCAGTTCTTC
TRBD1	TRBV30	once	TRBJ1-5	CAWVGQGSNQPQHF	TGTGCCTGGGTGGGACAGGGAAGCAATCAGCCCCAGCATTTT
TRBD1	TRBV9	.	TRBJ1-4	CASSRGQSNEKLFF	TGTGCCAGCAGCCGGGGACAGAGTAATGAAAAACTGTTTTTT
TRBD2	TRBV27	once	TRBJ2-1	CASSFPAGGILSEQFF	TGTGCCAGCAGTTTCCCAGCGGGGGGGATTCTGAGTGAGCAGTTCTTC
.	TRBV2	many	TRBJ2-2	CASSEAAVNTGELFF	TGTGCCAGCAGTGAAGCAGCGGTAAACACCGGGGAGCTGTTTTTT
.	TRBV19	.	TRBJ1-2	CASSLRQAADYGYTF	TGTGCCAGTAGCCTTAGACAGGCCGCTGACTATGGCTACACCTTC
.	TRBV10-3	.	TRBJ1-6	CAISETGTGNSPLHF	TGTGCCATCAGTGAAACAGGGACGGGTAATTCACCCCTCCACTTT
.	TRBV5-1	.	TRBJ2-1	CASSQALYNEQFF	TGCGCCAGCAGTCAAGCACTCTACAATGAGCAGTTCTTC
.	TRBV18	.	TRBJ1-1	CASSRGLLNTEAFF	TGTGCCAGCTCACGTGGGCTGTTGAACACTGAAGCTTTCTTT
.	TRBV20-1	.	TRBJ2-3	CSARATDTQYF	TGCAGTGCTAGGGCCACAGATACGCAGTATTTT
TRBD2	TRBV5-4	.	TRBJ2-1	CASHGGSRSYNEQFF	TGTGCCAGTCACGGGGGGTCGCGGTCCTACAATGAGCAGTTCTTC
TRBD2	TRBV19	.	TRBJ2-7	CASSISGTNYEQYF	TGTGCCAGTAGTATCTCCGGGACTAACTACGAGCAGTACTTC
.	TRBV3-1/TRBV3-2	.	TRBJ1-3	CASSPSYSGNTIYF	TGTGCCAGCAGCCCTAGTTACTCTGGAAACACCATATATTTT
.	TRBV3-1/TRBV3-2	few	TRBJ2-3	CASSQDDLTSDTQYF	TGTGCCAGCAGCCAAGATGATTTGACTTCGGATACGCAGTATTTT
TRBD1	TRBV6-5	.	TRBJ1-5	CASSSDRSSNQPQHF	TGTGCCAGCAGCTCGGACAGGAGTAGCAATCAGCCCCAGCATTTT
.	TRBV28	few	TRBJ1-4	CASKKDLGGEKLFF	TGTGCCAGCAAAAAGGACCTGGGAGGTGAAAAACTGTTTTTT
TRBD2	TRBV28	.	TRBJ2-7	CASTKRGVWYEQYF	TGTGCCAGCACCAAACGGGGGGTATGGTACGAGCAGTACTTC
.	TRBV6-5	many	TRBJ1-3	CASLDSLGSGNTIYF	TGTGCCAGTCTGGACAGTTTGGGATCTGGAAACACCATATATTTT
TRBD2	TRBV6-5	.	TRBJ2-7	CASSYSLAGAPYEQYF	TGTGCCAGCAGTTACTCCCTAGCGGGGGCCCCCTACGAGCAGTACTTC
TRBD1	TRBV10-2	.	TRBJ2-5	CASVGQAETQYF	TGCGCCAGCGTTGGACAGGCGGAGACCCAGTACTTC
.	TRBV6-5	.	TRBJ2-7	CASSTFGGRSYEQYF	TGTGCCAGCAGCACTTTCGGGGGTAGGTCCTACGAGCAGTACTTC
TRBD1	TRBV18	.	TRBJ2-7	CASSPPGTAYEQYF	TGTGCCAGCTCACCCCCCGGGACAGCCTACGAGCAGTACTTC
TRBD2	TRBV27	.	TRBJ2-1	CASTLTSGGSNEQFF	TGTGCCAGCACCCTGACTAGCGGGGGAAGTAATGAGCAGTTCTTC
.	TRBV10-1	.	TRBJ2-3	CASSEGTRGADTQYF	TGCGCCAGCAGTGAGGGGACACGAGGGGCAGATACGCAGTATTTT
TRBD1	TRBV7-8	.	TRBJ2-3	CASSFSGTGGTDTQYF	TGTGCCAGCAGCTTTTCCGGGACAGGGGGCACAGATACGCAGTATTTT
.	TRBV2	.	TRBJ2-3	CASSEFSADTQYF	TGTGCCAGCAGTGAATTTTCTGCAGATACGCAGTATTTT
TRBD1	TRBV9	.	TRBJ1-1	CASSTTGGATEAFF	TGTGCCAGCAGCACCACAGGGGGGGCCACTGAAGCTTTCTTT
.	TRBV30	.	TRBJ1-3	CAWTGSGNTIYF	TGTGCCTGGACAGGGTCTGGAAACACCATATATTTT
.	TRBV27	.	TRBJ2-1	CASSFYDPGNEQFF	TGTGCCAGCAGTTTTTATGATCCAGGCAATGAGCAGTTCTTC
TRBD1	TRBV7-9	.	TRBJ1-3	CASSLIQGAYGNTIYF	TGTGCCAGCAGCTTAATCCAGGGGGCATATGGAAACACCATATATTTT
.	TRBV30	.	TRBJ1-6	CAWSVPGVGSPLHF	TGTGCCTGGAGTGTACCAGGGGTGGGTTCACCCCTCCACTTT